This record concerns one T cell receptor (beta chain) sequence. As yet, its antigen is unknown. TCR beta was sequenced from blood CD8+ and CD4+ T cells. Random hexamers were used to reverse transcribe about 0.45 to 1 ug of RNA. Each CDR3 protein gets one entry after TCRdb re-called the immunoSEQ multiplex PCR reads with MiXCR. The repertoire holds more than 70,000 distinct CDR3 sequences, with around 94% as singletons. This sample stems from a study of CD8 T cells in Susac syndrome. Study as a whole: The Susac syndrome patients were therapy-naive, on corticosteroids, or on intravenous immunoglobulin alone at blood draw. Findings and caveats of the study: CD8+ clones in Susac expanded most in TEMRA cells and active patients.

Germline V gene lookup returns CDR1 MNHEY and CDR2 SVGEGT. V was trimmed by 7 bases and J by 12 bases, leaving 13 bases between them. The CDR3 length is 11 residues. The chain combines TRBV6-2 or TRBV6-3 with TRBJ2-1; D is perhaps TRBD1 (5 bases). The TCR originated in a human donor with Susac syndrome. The sequencing input was CD8+ T cells from PBMCs. The CDR3 is CASTWGQGQFF. The DNA of the CDR3 is TGTGCCAGCACCTGGGGTCAGGGGCAGTTCTTC.